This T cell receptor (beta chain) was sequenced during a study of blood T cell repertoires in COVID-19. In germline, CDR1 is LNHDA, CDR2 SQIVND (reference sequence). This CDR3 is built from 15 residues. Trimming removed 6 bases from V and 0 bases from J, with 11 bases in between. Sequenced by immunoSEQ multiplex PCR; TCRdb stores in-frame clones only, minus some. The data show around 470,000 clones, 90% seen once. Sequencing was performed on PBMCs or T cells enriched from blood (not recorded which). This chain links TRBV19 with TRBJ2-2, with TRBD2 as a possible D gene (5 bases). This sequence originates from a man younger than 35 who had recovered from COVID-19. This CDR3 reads CASRSGRSNTGELFF. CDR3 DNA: TGTGCCAGTAGAAGCGGACGATCGAACACCGGGGAGCTGTTTTTT.